These T cell receptor beta chains were read from a single sample in a study of CD8 T cells in Susac syndrome. One entry per CDR3 protein, called by TCRdb with MiXCR from the immunoSEQ multiplex PCR reads. The repertoire holds around 120,000 distinct CDR3 sequences, with roughly 93% as singletons. Input material: CD4+ T cells from PBMCs. These receptors were taken from a human donor with multiple sclerosis. Both conserved end residues are part of each CDR3. A D gene is named only where the DNA matches it firmly. The size entry is marked missing in some rows and otherwise reads once, few, many or a size class.

D gene: .; clone size: .; J gene: TRBJ1-1; V gene: TRBV6-2/TRBV6-3; CDR3 DNA: TGTGCCAGCAGTTACGGACGGGGAAAGGGGGATGGCACTGAAGCTTTCTTT; CDR3 protein: CASSYGRGKGDGTEAFF
D gene: .; clone size: .; J gene: TRBJ1-4; V gene: TRBV7-9; CDR3 DNA: TGTGCCAGCAGCCCGGCAGGGTCGGGTGAAAAACTGTTTTTT; CDR3 protein: CASSPAGSGEKLFF
D gene: TRBD1; clone size: .; J gene: TRBJ1-1; V gene: TRBV9; CDR3 DNA: TGTGCCAGCAGCGCAGGACAGGTAAACACTGAAGCTTTCTTT; CDR3 protein: CASSAGQVNTEAFF
D gene: .; clone size: .; J gene: TRBJ1-1; V gene: TRBV19; CDR3 DNA: TGTGCCAGTAGTCTAGGTGGGGAGTGGCCAGGGAGTTCTGAAGCTTTCTTT; CDR3 protein: CASSLGGEWPGSSEAFF
D gene: TRBD1; clone size: .; J gene: TRBJ1-1; V gene: TRBV7-9; CDR3 DNA: TGTGCCAGCAGCTTGGGGGACAGGCCGAACACTGAAGCTTTCTTT; CDR3 protein: CASSLGDRPNTEAFF
D gene: .; clone size: .; J gene: TRBJ1-4; V gene: TRBV30; CDR3 DNA: TGTGCCTGGAGTGGGCCCCTTAGGGGGAAACTGTTTTTT; CDR3 protein: CAWSGPLRGKLFF
D gene: TRBD1; clone size: .; J gene: TRBJ2-7; V gene: TRBV10-3; CDR3 DNA: TGTGCCATCTGGACAGGGGGGGGCGAGCAGTACTTC; CDR3 protein: CAIWTGGGEQYF
D gene: .; clone size: .; J gene: TRBJ2-5; V gene: TRBV27; CDR3 DNA: TGTGCCAGCAGACGCCACCTACAGAAGGCACAAGAGACCCAGTACTTC; CDR3 protein: CASRRHLQKAQETQYF
D gene: .; clone size: .; J gene: TRBJ2-1; V gene: TRBV6-2/TRBV6-3; CDR3 DNA: TGTGCCAGCAGTTTGTTAGCGGACAATGAGCAGTTCTTC; CDR3 protein: CASSLLADNEQFF
D gene: TRBD1; clone size: .; J gene: TRBJ1-6; V gene: TRBV18; CDR3 DNA: TGTGCCAGCTCACTTTCGACAGGGGGCTCGATTCATAATTCACCCCTCCACTTT; CDR3 protein: CASSLSTGGSIHNSPLHF
D gene: .; clone size: .; J gene: TRBJ2-7; V gene: TRBV3-1; CDR3 DNA: TGTGCCAGCAGCCTCAGGGGCGCAGCCTACGAGCAGTACTTC; CDR3 protein: CASSLRGAAYEQYF
D gene: .; clone size: .; J gene: TRBJ1-1; V gene: TRBV20-1; CDR3 DNA: TGCAGTGCTCCAGGGTCAAGTGAAGCTTTCTTT; CDR3 protein: CSAPGSSEAFF
D gene: .; clone size: .; J gene: TRBJ1-6; V gene: TRBV28; CDR3 DNA: TGTGCCAGCAACGATGGGGTTAATTCACCCCTCCACTTT; CDR3 protein: CASNDGVNSPLHF
D gene: .; clone size: few; J gene: TRBJ1-1; V gene: TRBV6-2/TRBV6-3; CDR3 DNA: TGTGCCAGCAGACTACGACAGGCCATGAACACTGAAGCTTTCTTT; CDR3 protein: CASRLRQAMNTEAFF
D gene: .; clone size: once; J gene: TRBJ1-4; V gene: TRBV7-2; CDR3 DNA: TGTGCCAGCAAGCTACGGGAAAATGAAAAACTGTTTTTT; CDR3 protein: CASKLRENEKLFF
D gene: .; clone size: .; J gene: TRBJ1-5; V gene: TRBV3-1; CDR3 DNA: TGTGCCAGCAGCCAACAGGTCAATCAGCCCCAGCATTTT; CDR3 protein: CASSQQVNQPQHF
D gene: TRBD1; clone size: .; J gene: TRBJ2-3; V gene: TRBV7-3; CDR3 DNA: TGTGCCAGCAGCTTCACAGGGGGGAAAGATACGCAGTATTTT; CDR3 protein: CASSFTGGKDTQYF
D gene: .; clone size: .; J gene: TRBJ1-5; V gene: TRBV29-1; CDR3 DNA: TGCAGCGTTGAAGCCGGACAGACCCAGCATTTT; CDR3 protein: CSVEAGQTQHF
D gene: TRBD1; clone size: .; J gene: TRBJ1-2; V gene: TRBV12-3/TRBV12-4; CDR3 DNA: TGTGCCAGCACGGTGGACAGGGTGAACTATGGCTACACCTTC; CDR3 protein: CASTVDRVNYGYTF
D gene: .; clone size: once; J gene: TRBJ1-2; V gene: TRBV30; CDR3 DNA: TGTGCCTGGAGTGAAGTGGCAGGCTATGGCTACACCTTC; CDR3 protein: CAWSEVAGYGYTF
D gene: TRBD1; clone size: .; J gene: TRBJ1-2; V gene: TRBV7-9; CDR3 DNA: TGTGCCAGCAGCCAGGGGGCGAACTCCTATGGCTACACCTTC; CDR3 protein: CASSQGANSYGYTF
D gene: .; clone size: .; J gene: TRBJ2-4; V gene: TRBV9; CDR3 DNA: TGTGCCAGCAGCGTAGGTTGGGGGGACGCGGACATTCAGTACTTC; CDR3 protein: CASSVGWGDADIQYF
D gene: .; clone size: .; J gene: TRBJ1-6; V gene: TRBV19; CDR3 DNA: TGTGCCAGTAGTACGGGAACAGGGCGAAATTCACCCCTCCACTTT; CDR3 protein: CASSTGTGRNSPLHF
D gene: TRBD2; clone size: .; J gene: TRBJ2-5; V gene: TRBV13; CDR3 DNA: TGTGCCAGCAGCCGACTAGCGGGGCCGCGGGGGACCCAGTACTTC; CDR3 protein: CASSRLAGPRGTQYF
D gene: .; clone size: .; J gene: TRBJ2-3; V gene: TRBV29-1; CDR3 DNA: TGCAGCGGACAGGTTGGGGGTTCGCAGTATTTT; CDR3 protein: CSGQVGGSQYF
D gene: .; clone size: once; J gene: TRBJ2-2; V gene: TRBV6-5; CDR3 DNA: TGTGCCAGCAGTTCGGACGGACAGATATATCCCGGGGAGCTGTTTTTT; CDR3 protein: CASSSDGQIYPGELFF
D gene: TRBD2; clone size: .; J gene: TRBJ2-5; V gene: TRBV24-1; CDR3 DNA: TGTGCCACCAGCTTGAGCGGGGGGCCTCCAGAGACCCAGTACTTC; CDR3 protein: CATSLSGGPPETQYF
D gene: .; clone size: once; J gene: TRBJ1-5; V gene: TRBV20-1; CDR3 DNA: TGCAGTGCAGGAGGGAAGGGCAATCAGCCCCAGCATTTT; CDR3 protein: CSAGGKGNQPQHF
D gene: .; clone size: .; J gene: TRBJ2-2; V gene: TRBV2; CDR3 DNA: TGTGCCAGCACTAAAAGGGTGACAAACACCGGGGAGCTGTTTTTT; CDR3 protein: CASTKRVTNTGELFF
D gene: .; clone size: .; J gene: TRBJ2-7; V gene: TRBV7-2; CDR3 DNA: TGTGCCAGCAGCTCGCAAAACAGGGAGGGCTACGAGCAGTACTTC; CDR3 protein: CASSSQNREGYEQYF
D gene: TRBD1; clone size: .; J gene: TRBJ1-1; V gene: TRBV5-1; CDR3 DNA: TGCGCCAGCTGCAACCCAGGGGGCTACACTGAAGCTTTCTTT; CDR3 protein: CASCNPGGYTEAFF
D gene: TRBD1; clone size: .; J gene: TRBJ2-7; V gene: TRBV19; CDR3 DNA: TGTGCCAGTAGTGGCAGGGGGCTCTACTACGAGCAGTACTTC; CDR3 protein: CASSGRGLYYEQYF
D gene: TRBD1; clone size: .; J gene: TRBJ1-2; V gene: TRBV7-9; CDR3 DNA: TGTGCCAGCAGCACCTTCGGGACAGAACCCACATATGGCTACACCTTC; CDR3 protein: CASSTFGTEPTYGYTF
D gene: .; clone size: .; J gene: TRBJ2-7; V gene: TRBV6-6; CDR3 DNA: TGTGCCAGCAGCCCCGACAGGACGGAGCAGTACTTC; CDR3 protein: CASSPDRTEQYF
D gene: .; clone size: .; J gene: TRBJ1-2; V gene: TRBV3-1; CDR3 DNA: TGTGCCAGCAGCCAAGCCACACACCATGTCTATGGCTACACCTTC; CDR3 protein: CASSQATHHVYGYTF